The 20 T cell receptor beta chains below all came from one sample that was sequenced in a study of graft-versus-host responses after intestinal transplantation. TCRdb's table, derived via immunoSEQ multiplex PCR, lists solely in-frame clones and lacks some. The sample lists over 80,000 clones, about 82% seen once, with under 1.5% in the top ten. The sequencing here drew on PBMCs, taken 255 days after intestinal transplant. The receptors originated from a human patient who received an intestinal transplant, so some T cells may come from the graft donor.

The chain couples TRBV11-2 to TRBJ2-3, with 14 nucleotides matching TRBD2. V gave up 5 bases and J gave up 0 bases; unmatched junction bases: 7. The length of the CDR3 is 18 residues. Germline V gene lookup returns CDR1 SGHAT and CDR2 FQNNGV. The CDR3 sequence: CASSMGLAGEVSTDTQYF. In DNA form, the CDR3 reads TGTGCCAGCAGCATGGGACTAGCGGGGGAGGTTAGCACAGATACGCAGTATTTT.

The J gene is TRBJ2-1, the V gene TRBV18; 8 bases map to TRBD1. Germline CDR1 KGHSH, CDR2 LQKENI. V lost 4 bases and J lost 6; bases outside the gene matches: 5. The CDR3 has 14 residues. The CDR3 is CASSLGQGRNEQFF. DNA of the CDR3: TGTGCCAGCTCACTAGGACAGGGACGCAATGAGCAGTTCTTC.

This chain links TRBV7-3 with TRBJ1-1, with 10 bases lining up with TRBD1. Trimming removed 4 bases from V and 7 bases from J; junction bases left unmatched: 3. Germline V gene data show CDR1 as SGHTA and CDR2 as FQGTGA. The CDR3 is made up of 13 amino acids. The CDR3 coding sequence is TGTGCCAGCAGCTCGGGACAGGGGAATGAAGCTTTCTTT. Protein product: CASSSGQGNEAFF.

The chain uses TRBV6-1 and TRBJ1-2, with D uncertain. Per germline, CDR1 MNHNS and CDR2 SASEGT. This CDR3 region has 12 residues. V was cut by 5 bases and J by 6 bases, with 10 bases left in between. This CDR3 is CASSRNLDGYTF. The CDR3 DNA reads TGTGCCAGCAGTAGGAATCTGGATGGCTACACCTTC.

The chain has TRBV7-9 and TRBJ2-7; 8 positions agree with TRBD2. The CDR3 loop spans 17 amino acids. In germline, CDR1 is SEHNR, CDR2 FQNEAQ (reference sequence). Trimming at V came to 7 bases and at J to 5 bases, leaving 19 bases not matched to a gene. The CDR3 DNA is TGTGCCAGCACCGAGCTCGGGAGGGGGACTAGAGCGAACGAGCAGTACTTC. It is translated as CASTELGRGTRANEQYF.

The chain combines TRBV5-1 with TRBJ2-2; 10 bases are a match to TRBD2. V shed 2 bases, J shed 3 bases, and the junction held 7 bases outside the gene matches. The CDR3 totals 17 residues. Germline V gene lookup returns CDR1 SGHRS and CDR2 YFSETQ. CDR3 protein: CASSFDSTSGYTGELFF. The DNA for the CDR3 is TGCGCCAGCAGCTTCGACTCGACTAGCGGGTACACCGGGGAGCTGTTTTTT.

This clone appeared a few times. At the DNA level, this CDR3 is encoded by other sequences in the same sample as well. The V call is TRBV18, the J call TRBJ1-1; D gene unclear. V was clipped by 2 bases and J by 0 bases, with 4 bases between them. The CDR3 length is 13 residues. Per the germline V gene, CDR1 is KGHSH and CDR2 is LQKENI. CDR3 coding DNA: TGTGCCAGCTCACCAGGGTTGAACACTGAAGCTTTCTTT. This gives the protein CASSPGLNTEAFF.

This chain joins TRBV2 and TRBJ1-1; D is possibly TRBD1 (5 bases). Looked up from germline, CDR1 is SNHLY and CDR2 is FYNNEI. V was trimmed by 6 bases and J by 0 bases, leaving 8 bases between them. The CDR3 loop spans 13 amino acids. CDR3 in amino acids: CASRKTVNTEAFF. CDR3 in DNA: TGTGCCAGCAGGAAGACAGTGAACACTGAAGCTTTCTTT.

This chain connects TRBV5-1 to TRBJ2-2; D is uncertain. This CDR3 contains 14 residues. The V end lost 0 bases, the J end lost 4 bases, and 7 bases lay between the germline ends. Germline CDR1 is SGHRS and CDR2 is YFSETQ. The CDR3 nucleotides are TGCGCCAGCAGCTTGGTGGGTACCACCGGGGAGCTGTTTTTT. It yields the protein CASSLVGTTGELFF.

The rearrangement joins TRBV10-1 to TRBJ2-1, with 10 bases matching TRBD2. V was clipped by 10 bases and J by 4 bases; unmatched bases: 10. The CDR3 runs 15 residues. The germline V gene has CDR1 WNHNN and CDR2 SYGVQD (reference sequence). The CDR3 sequence: CATAAGGPGYNEQFF. The DNA of the CDR3 is TGCGCCACCGCAGCGGGAGGGCCAGGGTACAATGAGCAGTTCTTC.

The rearrangement uses TRBV19 and TRBJ2-1; TRBD2 aligns across 8 bases. V lost 3 bases to trimming and J lost 2 bases; unmatched junction nucleotides: 15. The CDR3 totals 19 residues. The germline V gene encodes CDR1 LNHDA and CDR2 SQIVND (reference sequence). The CDR3 region is CASSIGGPRAGGPYNEQFF. CDR3 bases: TGTGCCAGTAGTATTGGTGGGCCGCGCGCGGGAGGACCCTACAATGAGCAGTTCTTC.

The gene calls are TRBV10-3 and TRBJ2-3; tentatively, D is TRBD1 (6 bases). Trimming stripped 0 bases from V and 10 bases from J, with 11 bases between. Germline V gene data show CDR1 as ENHRY and CDR2 as SYGVKD. The CDR3 has 13 residues. The CDR3 sequence is CAISESVTGPQYF. The CDR3 DNA sequence: TGTGCCATCAGTGAGTCTGTGACAGGACCGCAGTATTTT.

V usage is TRBV7-3 and J usage is TRBJ2-1; a weak D match, TRBD1 (6 bases). The V gene lost 2 bases and the J gene lost 3 bases, with 11 bases spanning the gap. The CDR3 loop spans 15 amino acids. The V gene's germline CDR1 is SGHTA and CDR2 FQGTGA. CDR3 nucleotides: TGTGCCAGCAGCTTATCGGGACAAGTCTACAATGAGCAGTTCTTC. The encoded protein is CASSLSGQVYNEQFF.

The rearrangement joins TRBV28 to TRBJ2-2; 9 bases are a match to TRBD1. Germline V gene data show CDR1 as MDHEN and CDR2 as SYDVKM. This CDR3 is built from 17 residues. V shed 5 bases, J shed 4 bases, and the junction held 11 bases outside the gene matches. The CDR3 DNA follows: TGTGCCAGCAGTCGACTTCCCGGGACAGGGCGCACCGGGGAGCTGTTTTTT. Translating gives CASSRLPGTGRTGELFF.

The chain joins TRBV6-6 to TRBJ2-7; 11 bases are shared with TRBD2. V shed 4 bases and J 4 bases; nucleotides not matched to a gene: 3. Germline V lookup: CDR1 MNHNY, CDR2 SVGAGI (reference sequence). This CDR3 spans 14 amino acids. The CDR3 loop is CASSFSGRGYEQYF. The DNA of the CDR3 is TGTGCCAGCAGTTTTAGCGGGAGGGGGTACGAGCAGTACTTC.

This clone has just one count. The V gene is TRBV11-1, the J gene TRBJ2-2; no definite D call. The CDR3 covers 12 residues. Germline CDR1 and CDR2: SGHAT and FQDESV (reference sequence). V lost 3 bases to trimming and J lost 6 bases, with 5 bases between them. The CDR3 loop reads CASSFFAGELFF. Written as DNA, the CDR3 is TGTGCCAGCAGCTTCTTCGCCGGGGAGCTGTTTTTT.

The chain uses TRBV9 and TRBJ1-2; D remains ambiguous. Trimming removed 5 bases at V and 1 base at J, with 9 bases between. Germline V gene data show CDR1 as SGDLS and CDR2 as YYNGEE. The CDR3 runs to 13 residues. CDR3 in DNA: TGTGCCAGCAGGGACGGCAGTAACTATGGCTACACCTTC. This translates into CASRDGSNYGYTF.

A single count supports this clone. J is TRBJ1-2 and V is TRBV11-2; D may be TRBD1 (6 bases). With 7 bases removed from V and 3 bases from J, the gap between germline ends came to 21 bases. The CDR3 covers 16 residues. The germline V gene encodes CDR1 SGHAT and CDR2 FQNNGV. CDR3 in DNA: TGTGCCAGCACCGACACTGGTGCAGGGGCCCACTATGGCTACACCTTC. Translation gives CASTDTGAGAHYGYTF.

This rearrangement joins TRBV5-1 to TRBJ2-5, with a weak D call TRBD2 (7 bases). From germline, CDR1 is SGHRS and CDR2 YFSETQ. This CDR3 has 14 residues. Trimming took 5 bases from V and 1 from J, leaving 12 bases between them. The CDR3 protein is CASRGGGLQETQYF. DNA of the CDR3: TGCGCCAGCAGGGGCGGGGGCCTCCAAGAGACCCAGTACTTC.

This sequence joins TRBV29-1 and TRBJ1-2; D is ambiguous. The CDR3 sequence is 13 residues long. The ends were cut back, 4 bases at V and 2 bases at J, with 11 bases in the middle. Germline loops: CDR1 SQVTM, CDR2 ANQGSEA. The CDR3 nucleotides are TGCAGCGTTGGTCCCCAGCGAAACTATGGCTACACCTTC. This sequence encodes CSVGPQRNYGYTF.